The 27 T cell receptor beta chains presented below share a single source sample, sequenced in a study of T-cell reconstitution after alpha-beta-depleted transplantation in children. For TCRbeta, the library was prepared with unique molecular identifiers. Via MiXCR, TCRdb re-called the PCR reads, giving one row per CDR3 protein. The table includes tens of thousands of distinct CDR3 sequences, around 7% detected once. No antigen has been assigned to these receptors. General observations from the study: Several hundred expanded graft clones reportedly supplied alpha-beta T cells about two months after transplant.

This material consisted of peripheral blood, taken 60 days after TCRalphabeta/CD19-depleted stem cell transplant. The receptors stem from a child younger than two who had a stem cell transplant for acute myeloid leukemia, so the T cells may come from the graft donor.

This clonotype was seen ten or more times. J is TRBJ2-2 and V is TRBV20-1; no clear D gene. V dropped 0 bases and J dropped 1 base, with 12 bases sitting between them. This CDR3 comprises 16 residues. CDR1 DFQATT and CDR2 SNEGSKA come from the germline V gene (reference sequence). CDR3 DNA: TGCAGTGCTAGAGATATCGGCGTCGGGAACACCGGGGAGCTGTTTTTT. This translates into CSARDIGVGNTGELFF.

This clonotype has at least ten counts. The chain uses TRBV7-6 and TRBJ2-3; D perhaps matches TRBD2 (5 bases). The germline V and J ends were trimmed by 5 bases and 0 bases, with 12 bases remaining between them. The CDR3 sequence is 15 residues long. Looked up from germline, CDR1 is SGHVS and CDR2 is FNYEAQ. CDR3 residues: CASSLGAVSTDTQYF. CDR3 DNA sequence: TGTGCCAGCAGCCTCGGAGCGGTGAGCACAGATACGCAGTATTTT.

CDR3 coding DNA: TGCAGTGCTGGGGGAACTAGCTCCTACGAGCAGTACTTC. Encoded protein: CSAGGTSSYEQYF. The V call is TRBV20-1, the J call TRBJ2-7, with D perhaps assigned TRBD1 or TRBD2 (5 bases each). Between the trimmed V and J ends, which lost 5 bases and 0 bases, there was a span of 11 bases. The CDR3 totals 13 residues. CDR1 DFQATT and CDR2 SNEGSKA come from the germline V gene (reference sequence).

This clonotype was counted ten times or more. CDR3 region: CSATHRGPYNEQFF. CDR3 nucleotides: TGCAGTGCTACTCACAGGGGGCCCTACAATGAGCAGTTCTTC. V and J are TRBV20-1 and TRBJ2-1; TRBD1 agrees at 9 bases. CDR3 length: 14 residues. V was clipped by 4 bases and J by 2 bases; unmatched bases: 3. Germline lookup yields CDR1 DFQATT and CDR2 SNEGSKA (reference sequence).

The sample holds many counts of this clonotype. J is TRBJ2-2 and V is TRBV5-1, with no clear D. V dropped 1 base and J dropped 3 bases, with 10 bases sitting between them. The length of the CDR3 is 15 residues. Germline assignment: CDR1 SGHRS and CDR2 YFSETQ. CDR3 nucleotides: TGCGCCAGCAGCTTGATGGGCGCGGACACCGGGGAGCTGTTTTTT. Translating gives CASSLMGADTGELFF.

This clonotype was seen many times. The chain links TRBV9 to TRBJ2-1; 11 bases match TRBD2. Trimming took 0 bases from V and 8 from J; bases not matched to a gene: 4. Germline V gene sequence: CDR1 SGDLS, CDR2 YYNGEE. The CDR3 contains 15 residues. CDR3: CASSVGSGRADEQFF. The CDR3 DNA reads TGTGCCAGCAGCGTAGGTAGCGGGAGGGCCGATGAGCAGTTCTTC. Full variable domain (outside the CDR3, taken from reference TRBV9 and TRBJ2-1): DSGVTQTPKHLITATGQRVTLRCSPRSGDLSVYWYQQSLDQGLQFLIQYYNGEERAKGNILERFSAQQFPDLHSELNLSSLELGDSALYFCASSVGSGRADEQFFGPGTRLTVL.

This clonotype was observed at least ten times. V is TRBV20-1 and J is TRBJ2-7, with D uncertain. This CDR3 is 14 amino acids long. V lost 2 bases to trimming and J lost 3 bases, with 14 bases between them. The germline CDR1 and CDR2 sequences are DFQATT and SNEGSKA (reference sequence). In DNA form, the CDR3 reads TGCAGTGCTAGAACTGGCCCCGGGCACTACGAGCAGTACTTC. As protein: CSARTGPGHYEQYF.

Relative to its sample, this clonotype is medium-sized. The genes are TRBV7-9 and TRBJ1-2, with D unclear. The CDR3 consists of 14 residues. CDR1 and CDR2 (germline): SEHNR, FQNEAQ (reference sequence). The germline V and J ends were trimmed by 11 bases and 6 bases, with 22 bases remaining between them. CDR3: CASGRAPRSNGYTF. The CDR3 coding sequence is TGTGCCTCCGGGAGGGCGCCTAGGTCTAATGGCTACACCTTC. Drawing the rest from reference TRBV7-9 and TRBJ1-2, the complete variable domain is DTGVSQNPRHKITKRGQNVTFRCDPISEHNRLYWYRQTLGQGPEFLTYFQNEAQLEKSRLLSDRFSAERPKGSFSTLEIQRTEQGDSAMYLCASGRAPRSNGYTFGSGTRLTVV.

The chain combines TRBV7-2 with TRBJ2-3, with 11 positions matching TRBD2. Looked up from germline, CDR1 is SGHTA and CDR2 is FQGNSA. CDR3 length: 16 residues. The V segment lost 4 bases and the J segment 4 bases; nucleotides outside the gene matches: 7. CDR3 amino acids: CASSSPGLADSDTQYF. CDR3 bases: TGTGCCAGCAGCTCGCCGGGACTAGCGGATTCAGATACGCAGTATTTT.

The table lists this clonotype with many counts. This chain uses TRBV12-3 or TRBV12-4 with TRBJ2-1; D is perhaps TRBD2 (6 bases). The CDR3 has 13 amino acids. Trimming removed 0 bases from V and 7 bases from J, with 7 bases in between. In DNA form, the CDR3 reads TGTGCCAGCAGTTTAGCGGAGGGGAATGAGCAGTTCTTC. It encodes CASSLAEGNEQFF.

This clonotype has a count of ten or more. The V call is TRBV7-9, the J call TRBJ2-7; D is perhaps TRBD2 (6 bases). CDR1 SEHNR and CDR2 FQNEAQ come from the germline V gene (reference sequence). Trimming shortened V by 1 base and J by 7 bases, and 20 bases separated the two germline ends. CDR3 size: 16 residues. CDR3 residues: CASSLGSGGKPYEQYF. CDR3 sequence (DNA): TGTGCCAGCAGCTTAGGGAGTGGCGGGAAACCTTATGAGCAGTACTTC. The full variable domain, in which reference TRBV7-9 and TRBJ2-7 provide the parts outside the CDR3, is DTGVSQNPRHKITKRGQNVTFRCDPISEHNRLYWYRQTLGQGPEFLTYFQNEAQLEKSRLLSDRFSAERPKGSFSTLEIQRTEQGDSAMYLCASSLGSGGKPYEQYFGPGTRLTVT.

This clonotype was found many times. J is TRBJ1-1 and V is TRBV4-3, with 7 positions matching TRBD1. Germline-derived CDR1 and CDR2 are LGHNA and YSLEER. The CDR3 loop spans 14 amino acids. The V gene end was trimmed by 4 bases and the J gene end by 4 bases; junction bases not matched to a gene: 6. CDR3 region: CASSPYRGSTEAFF. The CDR3 DNA follows: TGCGCCAGCAGCCCTTACAGGGGAAGCACTGAAGCTTTCTTT.

This clonotype appeared many times. The CDR3 loop is CASSHGGAGEKLFF. The CDR3 coding sequence is TGTGCCAGCAGCCATGGGGGGGCGGGAGAAAAACTGTTTTTT. V usage is TRBV6-5 and J usage is TRBJ1-4; TRBD1 is a possible D gene (6 bases). Germline V gene sequence: CDR1 MNHEY, CDR2 SVGAGI. The germline V and J ends were trimmed by 6 bases and 8 bases, with 16 bases remaining between them. The CDR3 contains 14 residues.

This clonotype was detected ten times or more. The chain links TRBV6-1 to TRBJ1-5; D remains ambiguous. Deletions cut 2 bases from V and 2 bases from J, with 13 bases between. CDR1 MNHNS and CDR2 SASEGT come from the germline V gene. CDR3 length: 16 amino acids. The CDR3 nucleotides are TGTGCCAGCAGTGAAATTCCGGGCGAGGGCAATCAGCCCCAGCATTTT. It is translated as CASSEIPGEGNQPQHF.

This clonotype was found many times. This chain uses TRBV27 with TRBJ2-3; tentative D call: TRBD2 (6 bases). Germline V gene sequence: CDR1 MNHEY, CDR2 SMNVEV (reference sequence). CDR3 size: 14 residues. The V end was cut by 8 bases, the J end by 5 bases, with 17 bases between. CDR3 coding DNA: TGTGCCAGCTGGTCCTTGGGGGGTCGAGATACGCAGTATTTT. It codes for CASWSLGGRDTQYF.

This clonotype was found many times. This chain joins TRBV7-8 and TRBJ2-5, with D unclear. V was cut by 0 bases and J by 1 base, with 6 bases left in between. The CDR3 has 14 residues. Germline lookup yields CDR1 SGHVS and CDR2 FQNEAQ. CDR3 bases: TGTGCCAGCAGCTTAGCCCTCCTCCAAGAGACCCAGTACTTC. Its translation is CASSLALLQETQYF.

This clonotype was found many times. The chain carries TRBV4-1 and TRBJ1-3, with D unresolved. V was trimmed by 0 bases and J by 6 bases, leaving 12 bases between them. CDR1 and CDR2 from the germline V gene are MGHRA and YSYEKL. There are 15 residues in the CDR3. The CDR3 protein is CASSQDHPGENTIYF. The CDR3 nucleotides are TGCGCCAGCAGCCAAGATCACCCTGGGGAAAACACCATATATTTT.

This clonotype was counted many times. This rearrangement joins TRBV6-5 to TRBJ2-3; 7 bases map to TRBD2. The CDR3 is 15 amino acids. V shed 4 bases, J shed 0 bases, and the junction held 4 bases outside the gene matches. Per germline, CDR1 MNHEY and CDR2 SVGAGI. CDR3 DNA sequence: TGTGCCAGCAGTTCGGAGCGGGGCAGCACAGATACGCAGTATTTT. Its protein is CASSSERGSTDTQYF.

This clonotype has a count of ten or more. V and J are TRBV11-3 and TRBJ2-7, with TRBD1 identical over 9 bases. Germline values: CDR1 SGHNT, CDR2 YENEEA. The CDR3 runs to 15 residues. Unmatched junction bases numbered 7, after V lost 4 bases and J lost 3 bases. CDR3 in amino acids: CASSSMTGGNYEQYF. The DNA of the CDR3 is TGTGCCAGCAGCTCCATGACAGGGGGAAACTACGAGCAGTACTTC.

This clonotype was recorded at least ten times. The V gene is TRBV29-1, the J gene TRBJ2-1; D gene ambiguous. V lost 5 bases and J 0 bases, leaving 14 bases between the germline ends. The germline V gene has CDR1 SQVTM and CDR2 ANQGSEA. The CDR3 is 15 amino acids. The CDR3 DNA reads TGCAGCGTTTTGGCCCCGTCGAGCTCCTACAATGAGCAGTTCTTC. It specifies CSVLAPSSSYNEQFF.

This clonotype was found many times. This chain joins TRBV5-6 and TRBJ2-7; no definite D call. Trimming took 0 bases from V and 4 from J, leaving 20 bases between them. CDR3 length: 17 amino acids. Germline V gene lookup returns CDR1 SGHDT and CDR2 YYEEEE. The CDR3 nucleotides read TGTGCCAGCAGCTTGGCCCGGGCAGGAACATTCGGATACGAGCAGTACTTC. Amino acid sequence: CASSLARAGTFGYEQYF.

This clonotype was seen repeatedly, ten times or more. The V call is TRBV5-1, the J call TRBJ1-3; tentatively, D is TRBD1 (6 bases). V was shortened by 1 base and J by 8 bases, with 13 bases between the two germline ends. Germline CDR1 is SGHRS and CDR2 is YFSETQ. The CDR3 is made up of 14 amino acids. CDR3 region: CASSLSRQADTIYF. The CDR3 nucleotides are TGCGCCAGCAGCTTGTCGCGACAGGCGGACACCATATATTTT.

The sample holds many counts of this clonotype. The chain combines TRBV4-2 with TRBJ2-5; 9 positions match TRBD2. This CDR3 has 17 amino acids. CDR1 is LGHNA and CDR2 is YNFKEQ in the germline V gene. With 0 bases clipped from V and 3 bases from J, the junction kept 8 bases outside the gene matches. The CDR3 region is CASSQDWGGGAEETQYF. CDR3 nucleotides: TGTGCCAGCAGCCAAGATTGGGGCGGGGGGGCCGAAGAGACCCAGTACTTC.

This clonotype was seen at least ten times. V is TRBV7-8 and J is TRBJ2-1; D might be TRBD2 (5 bases). This CDR3 contains 16 residues. In germline, CDR1 is SGHVS, CDR2 FQNEAQ. The V gene lost 4 bases and the J gene lost 6 bases, with 19 bases spanning the gap. CDR3 nucleotide sequence: TGTGCCAGCAGCTGGCCTATAGAGGGCGGGTTCAATGAGCAGTTCTTC. It codes for CASSWPIEGGFNEQFF.

This clonotype has at least ten counts. The V gene is TRBV7-9, the J gene TRBJ2-4; D might be TRBD2 (7 bases). The CDR3 length is 17 residues. V was shortened by 4 bases and J by 0 bases, with 16 bases between the two germline ends. Per germline, CDR1 SEHNR and CDR2 FQNEAQ (reference sequence). This CDR3 is CASSSRGGSLAKNIQYF. The CDR3 coding sequence is TGTGCCAGCAGCTCAAGGGGGGGTTCATTAGCCAAAAACATTCAGTACTTC. Filled out from reference TRBV7-9 and TRBJ2-4, the complete variable domain reads DTGVSQNPRHKITKRGQNVTFRCDPISEHNRLYWYRQTLGQGPEFLTYFQNEAQLEKSRLLSDRFSAERPKGSFSTLEIQRTEQGDSAMYLCASSSRGGSLAKNIQYFGAGTRLSVL.

This clonotype was recorded many times. The chain links TRBV6-5 to TRBJ2-3, with D uncertain. Germline V gives CDR1 MNHEY, CDR2 SVGAGI. The CDR3 is 11 residues long. The V end lost 8 bases, the J end lost 3 bases, and 6 bases lay between the germline ends. CDR3 DNA sequence: TGTGCCAGCGGGGAAACAGATACGCAGTATTTT. It encodes CASGETDTQYF.

This clonotype has a count of ten or more. This sequence joins TRBV28 and TRBJ1-2, with D hard to call. Trimming stripped 3 bases from V and 8 bases from J, with 13 bases between. This CDR3 region has 13 residues. The germline V gene encodes CDR1 MDHEN and CDR2 SYDVKM. DNA of the CDR3: TGTGCCAGCAGTTTCACTTCCAGAGGGGGCTACACCTTC. Translated: CASSFTSRGGYTF.